A selection of T cell receptor beta chains follows, all from one sample in a study of control samples from healthy donors and cancer patients. Assay used: immunoSEQ multiplex PCR; TCRdb lists only in-frame clones, some missing. Of 400,000 to 450,000 clones in the sample, approximately 92% are singletons; the top ten hold 5.5% to 8%. The sample consisted of PBMCs. All receptors derive from a middle-aged man with head and neck cancer. The CDR3 runs from the conserved cysteine through the conserved F or W. A D gene is named only where the DNA matches it firmly. The listing skips clone size in some rows; elsewhere it reads once, few, many or a size class.

v_call: TRBV3-1/TRBV3-2
clone_size: NA
j_call: TRBJ2-1
d_call: TRBD2
cdr3_length: 16
cdr3_nt: TGTGCCAGCAGCCAAGATGTGGTAGCGGGCCGACATGAGCAGTTCTTC
cdr3_aa: CASSQDVVAGRHEQFF

v_call: TRBV5-1
clone_size: NA
j_call: TRBJ1-4
d_call: TRBD1
cdr3_length: 18
cdr3_nt: TGCGCCAGCAGCTACCTACCCCAGAGACAGGGCGTTATTGAAAAACTGTTTTTT
cdr3_aa: CASSYLPQRQGVIEKLFF

v_call: TRBV7-3
clone_size: NA
j_call: TRBJ2-7
d_call: TRBD1
cdr3_length: 13
cdr3_nt: TGTGCCAGCAGCTCCTCCCGGGACAGGGAGCAGTACTTC
cdr3_aa: CASSSSRDREQYF

v_call: TRBV28
clone_size: few
j_call: TRBJ1-3
d_call: NA
cdr3_length: 17
cdr3_nt: TGTGCCAGCAGCACGCCCACCACCGGGACTGGTGGAAACACCATATATTTT
cdr3_aa: CASSTPTTGTGGNTIYF

v_call: TRBV19
clone_size: NA
j_call: TRBJ2-1
d_call: NA
cdr3_length: 11
cdr3_nt: TGTGCCAGTAGGCTTGGTCCTGAGCAGTTCTTC
cdr3_aa: CASRLGPEQFF

v_call: TRBV11-2
clone_size: NA
j_call: TRBJ2-2
d_call: NA
cdr3_length: 15
cdr3_nt: TGTGCCAGCAGCTTAACGGGGGAGAACACCGGGGAGCTGTTTTTT
cdr3_aa: CASSLTGENTGELFF

v_call: TRBV7-3
clone_size: NA
j_call: TRBJ1-2
d_call: NA
cdr3_length: 17
cdr3_nt: TGTGCCAGCAGCTTAATTCCGGGGCAGGGATTGAGCTATGGCTACACCTTC
cdr3_aa: CASSLIPGQGLSYGYTF

v_call: TRBV11-2
clone_size: NA
j_call: TRBJ2-3
d_call: TRBD2
cdr3_length: 15
cdr3_nt: TGTGCCAGCAGCTCAGCGGGGAGGGTCGGAGATACGCAGTATTTT
cdr3_aa: CASSSAGRVGDTQYF

v_call: TRBV24-1
clone_size: NA
j_call: TRBJ2-7
d_call: NA
cdr3_length: 13
cdr3_nt: TGTGCCACCAGTGATCCCCGGTTTGGGGAGCAGTACTTC
cdr3_aa: CATSDPRFGEQYF

v_call: TRBV7-9
clone_size: NA
j_call: TRBJ2-2
d_call: NA
cdr3_length: 12
cdr3_nt: TGTGCCAGCAGCTACGGGAGCGGGGAGCTGTTTTTT
cdr3_aa: CASSYGSGELFF

v_call: TRBV19
clone_size: NA
j_call: TRBJ2-3
d_call: NA
cdr3_length: 14
cdr3_nt: TGTGCCAGTAGCCCGGGCGGAGGTCAAGATACGCAGTATTTT
cdr3_aa: CASSPGGGQDTQYF

v_call: TRBV11-3
clone_size: NA
j_call: TRBJ2-5
d_call: TRBD2
cdr3_length: 14
cdr3_nt: TGTGCCAGCAGCTCCGGGGGGGTCCAAGAGACCCAGTACTTC
cdr3_aa: CASSSGGVQETQYF

v_call: TRBV6-5
clone_size: NA
j_call: TRBJ2-5
d_call: NA
cdr3_length: 15
cdr3_nt: TGTGCCAGCAGTTCCAGACCCGGGGTCCAAGAGACCCAGTACTTC
cdr3_aa: CASSSRPGVQETQYF

v_call: TRBV18
clone_size: NA
j_call: TRBJ1-5
d_call: NA
cdr3_length: 18
cdr3_nt: TGTGCCAGCTCACCGAGGACTCCGGGGGGGTGGGACAATCAGCCCCAGCATTTT
cdr3_aa: CASSPRTPGGWDNQPQHF

v_call: TRBV9
clone_size: NA
j_call: TRBJ2-7
d_call: NA
cdr3_length: 14
cdr3_nt: TGTGCCAGCAGCGGGGAGGCGGAGTCCTACGAGCAGTACTTC
cdr3_aa: CASSGEAESYEQYF

v_call: TRBV9
clone_size: NA
j_call: TRBJ1-5
d_call: NA
cdr3_length: 14
cdr3_nt: TGTGCCAGCAGTCCTGGACAGTTCAATCAGCCCCAGCATTTT
cdr3_aa: CASSPGQFNQPQHF

v_call: TRBV27
clone_size: once
j_call: TRBJ1-1
d_call: TRBD1
cdr3_length: 14
cdr3_nt: TGTGCCACGACGACAGGGAGGGACTCCCTTGAAGCTTTCTTT
cdr3_aa: CATTTGRDSLEAFF

v_call: TRBV28
clone_size: NA
j_call: TRBJ2-1
d_call: TRBD1
cdr3_length: 15
cdr3_nt: TGTGCCAGCAGTACACCGGGACAGATTGCCAATGAGCAGTTCTTC
cdr3_aa: CASSTPGQIANEQFF

v_call: TRBV20-1
clone_size: NA
j_call: TRBJ2-7
d_call: NA
cdr3_length: 13
cdr3_nt: TGCAGTGCTAGTGGAAGTGGGCCCTACGAGCAGTACTTC
cdr3_aa: CSASGSGPYEQYF

v_call: TRBV4-2
clone_size: once
j_call: TRBJ2-1
d_call: TRBD1
cdr3_length: 19
cdr3_nt: TGTGCCAGCAGCCCCGGACAGGGGACTCCATCCACGAACTACAATGAGCAGTTCTTC
cdr3_aa: CASSPGQGTPSTNYNEQFF

v_call: TRBV7-2
clone_size: NA
j_call: TRBJ1-5
d_call: NA
cdr3_length: 13
cdr3_nt: TGTGCCAGCAGCTCGACGGACTATCAGCCCCAGCATTTT
cdr3_aa: CASSSTDYQPQHF

v_call: TRBV28
clone_size: NA
j_call: TRBJ2-7
d_call: TRBD1
cdr3_length: 15
cdr3_nt: TGTGCCAGCCTCGCCTCCGGGACAGGGGGCGGCGAGCAGTACTTC
cdr3_aa: CASLASGTGGGEQYF

v_call: TRBV30
clone_size: NA
j_call: TRBJ1-2
d_call: NA
cdr3_length: 13
cdr3_nt: TGTGCCTGGAGTGTTGAGGGGGTGGGAGGCTACACCTTC
cdr3_aa: CAWSVEGVGGYTF

v_call: TRBV28
clone_size: NA
j_call: TRBJ2-1
d_call: TRBD2
cdr3_length: 17
cdr3_nt: TGTGCCAGCAGTTTTTGGCTAGCGGGACTGTCCTACAATGAGCAGTTCTTC
cdr3_aa: CASSFWLAGLSYNEQFF

v_call: TRBV6-5
clone_size: NA
j_call: TRBJ1-2
d_call: NA
cdr3_length: 15
cdr3_nt: TGTGCCAGCAGCGAGCCCGTTGCAGGGATATGGGGCTACACCTTC
cdr3_aa: CASSEPVAGIWGYTF

v_call: TRBV7-9
clone_size: NA
j_call: TRBJ2-7
d_call: TRBD1
cdr3_length: 14
cdr3_nt: TGTGCCAGCAGCTCCGGACAGGGAAGGGCCGAGCAGTACTTC
cdr3_aa: CASSSGQGRAEQYF

v_call: TRBV18
clone_size: NA
j_call: TRBJ1-1
d_call: NA
cdr3_length: 14
cdr3_nt: TGTGCCAGCTCACCACCGGGGTCCTACACTGAAGCTTTCTTT
cdr3_aa: CASSPPGSYTEAFF

v_call: TRBV6-5
clone_size: NA
j_call: TRBJ1-1
d_call: NA
cdr3_length: 11
cdr3_nt: TGTGCCAGCTTGAGGGGCGCGGAGGCTTTCTTT
cdr3_aa: CASLRGAEAFF

v_call: TRBV5-1
clone_size: NA
j_call: TRBJ1-1
d_call: NA
cdr3_length: 17
cdr3_nt: TGCGCCAGCAGCTACTCCAGGGACTTGGGGCCGAACACTGAAGCTTTCTTT
cdr3_aa: CASSYSRDLGPNTEAFF

v_call: TRBV24-1
clone_size: NA
j_call: TRBJ2-1
d_call: TRBD2
cdr3_length: 18
cdr3_nt: TGTGCCACCAGTGATCCACGGACCGGGACTAGCGGCGGCAATGAGCAGTTCTTC
cdr3_aa: CATSDPRTGTSGGNEQFF

v_call: TRBV9
clone_size: NA
j_call: TRBJ2-1
d_call: NA
cdr3_length: 13
cdr3_nt: TGTGCCAGCTGTCCCAGTCCGGACAATGAGCAGTTCTTC
cdr3_aa: CASCPSPDNEQFF

v_call: TRBV5-4
clone_size: NA
j_call: TRBJ1-1
d_call: TRBD1
cdr3_length: 13
cdr3_nt: TGTGCCAGCAGCCCAGGGGGCGAAGCTGAAGCTTTCTTT
cdr3_aa: CASSPGGEAEAFF

v_call: TRBV3-1/TRBV3-2
clone_size: NA
j_call: TRBJ1-1
d_call: NA
cdr3_length: 16
cdr3_nt: TGTGCCAGCAGCCAAGAGGGGGAGGGAGGGAACACTGAAGCTTTCTTT
cdr3_aa: CASSQEGEGGNTEAFF

v_call: TRBV28
clone_size: NA
j_call: TRBJ1-5
d_call: TRBD1
cdr3_length: 16
cdr3_nt: TGTGCCAGCAGGACCCTCGCCGGGACAGGTCGTCTGCCCCAGCATTTT
cdr3_aa: CASRTLAGTGRLPQHF

v_call: TRBV7-3
clone_size: NA
j_call: TRBJ2-3
d_call: TRBD1
cdr3_length: 13
cdr3_nt: TGTGCCAGCAGCCAGGACAGGGCAGATACGCAGTATTTT
cdr3_aa: CASSQDRADTQYF

v_call: TRBV27
clone_size: NA
j_call: TRBJ1-2
d_call: TRBD1
cdr3_length: 15
cdr3_nt: TGTGCCAGCAGTCCCTCGGGACAGGGGGCGTTGGGCTACACCTTC
cdr3_aa: CASSPSGQGALGYTF

v_call: TRBV30
clone_size: NA
j_call: TRBJ1-1
d_call: NA
cdr3_length: 14
cdr3_nt: TGTGCCTGGTCCTCGGGACGGCTGAACACTGAAGCTTTCTTT
cdr3_aa: CAWSSGRLNTEAFF

v_call: TRBV2
clone_size: few
j_call: TRBJ2-2
d_call: TRBD2
cdr3_length: 14
cdr3_nt: TGTGCCAGCAGTCCGGGGGGAAAAGCAGGGGAGCTGTTTTTT
cdr3_aa: CASSPGGKAGELFF

v_call: TRBV2
clone_size: few
j_call: TRBJ1-2
d_call: NA
cdr3_length: 12
cdr3_nt: TGTGCCAGCAATCCGAACGCGGGAGGCTACACCTTC
cdr3_aa: CASNPNAGGYTF

v_call: TRBV7-2
clone_size: NA
j_call: TRBJ2-3
d_call: TRBD2
cdr3_length: 16
cdr3_nt: TGTGCCAGCAGCTTAGGGGGGACTAGCGGCACAGATACGCAGTATTTT
cdr3_aa: CASSLGGTSGTDTQYF

v_call: TRBV24-1
clone_size: NA
j_call: TRBJ2-5
d_call: TRBD2
cdr3_length: 15
cdr3_nt: TGTGCCACCAGTGAACCAGGGACTAGCGGAGAGACCCAGTACTTC
cdr3_aa: CATSEPGTSGETQYF

v_call: TRBV19
clone_size: NA
j_call: TRBJ1-5
d_call: TRBD1
cdr3_length: 14
cdr3_nt: TGTGCCAGTAGTCCACAGGGGGCGAATCAGCCCCAGCATTTT
cdr3_aa: CASSPQGANQPQHF

v_call: TRBV7-3
clone_size: NA
j_call: TRBJ2-1
d_call: NA
cdr3_length: 15
cdr3_nt: TGTGCCAGCAGCCCACTAGGAAACGGCATCAATGAGCAGTTCTTC
cdr3_aa: CASSPLGNGINEQFF

v_call: TRBV7-2
clone_size: NA
j_call: TRBJ2-5
d_call: NA
cdr3_length: 15
cdr3_nt: TGTGCCAGCAGCTCCAGCGGGCGGGGATCCGAGACCCAGTACTTC
cdr3_aa: CASSSSGRGSETQYF

v_call: TRBV6-5
clone_size: once
j_call: TRBJ1-5
d_call: NA
cdr3_length: 13
cdr3_nt: TGTGCCAGCAGTTACTCAACAGGCCAGCCCCAGCATTTT
cdr3_aa: CASSYSTGQPQHF

v_call: TRBV27
clone_size: NA
j_call: TRBJ2-2
d_call: NA
cdr3_length: 16
cdr3_nt: TGTGCCACCCCGGGACTCTTAGGTCGTGACACCGGGGAGCTGTTTTTT
cdr3_aa: CATPGLLGRDTGELFF

v_call: TRBV28
clone_size: few
j_call: TRBJ2-7
d_call: NA
cdr3_length: 18
cdr3_nt: TGTGCCAGCAGTCTGACCCCCCTCTTGCAGGTCAGCTCCTACGAGCAGTACTTC
cdr3_aa: CASSLTPLLQVSSYEQYF

v_call: TRBV5-6
clone_size: NA
j_call: TRBJ2-7
d_call: TRBD1
cdr3_length: 17
cdr3_nt: TGTGCCAGCAGCCCGTACCCGTTAGGGACAGGGTACTACGAGCAGTACTTC
cdr3_aa: CASSPYPLGTGYYEQYF

v_call: TRBV29-1
clone_size: NA
j_call: TRBJ2-1
d_call: TRBD2
cdr3_length: 13
cdr3_nt: TGCAGCGTTGAAGCGCTAGCGGGCCGGTGGTCGTTCTTC
cdr3_aa: CSVEALAGRWSFF

v_call: TRBV5-1
clone_size: few
j_call: TRBJ1-3
d_call: NA
cdr3_length: 15
cdr3_nt: TGCGCCAGCAGCTTGGGGGAGGTATCTGGAAACACCATATATTTT
cdr3_aa: CASSLGEVSGNTIYF

v_call: TRBV5-8
clone_size: NA
j_call: TRBJ1-1
d_call: TRBD1
cdr3_length: 15
cdr3_nt: TGTGCCAGCAGCCAGAGGGGGCAGGGGAAGGCTGAAGCTTTCTTT
cdr3_aa: CASSQRGQGKAEAFF

v_call: TRBV6-2/TRBV6-3
clone_size: NA
j_call: TRBJ2-3
d_call: NA
cdr3_length: 19
cdr3_nt: TGTGCCAGCAGTTACTTGGGGAAAGTAACCGGGACTAGCACAGATACGCAGTATTTT
cdr3_aa: CASSYLGKVTGTSTDTQYF

v_call: TRBV21-1
clone_size: NA
j_call: TRBJ1-2
d_call: NA
cdr3_length: 16
cdr3_nt: TGTGCCAGCAGCATAACAGGGGGCGCGACAAACTATGGCTACACCTTC
cdr3_aa: CASSITGGATNYGYTF

v_call: TRBV15
clone_size: NA
j_call: TRBJ1-3
d_call: TRBD1
cdr3_length: 15
cdr3_nt: TGTGCCACCAGCCGGGACAGGGCGTCTGGAAACACCATATATTTT
cdr3_aa: CATSRDRASGNTIYF